This is a list of T cell receptor beta chains from one sample in a study of blood T cell repertoires in COVID-19. Profiled with immunoSEQ multiplex PCR; TCRdb holds only in-frame clones, not every one. The top ten clones hold about a tenth of a sample with 65,000 to 75,000 clones, around 83% of them seen once. The sample was peripheral blood. Receptors were obtained from a woman of 80 years or more with acute or convalescent COVID-19. Both conserved end residues are part of each CDR3. The order of the fields is J gene, clone size, D gene, V gene, CDR3 DNA, CDR3 protein. D genes are given only for firm matches. Some rows mark clone size as missing; the rest say once, few, many or name a class of expanded clone.

>TRBJ2-1|-|-|TRBV5-1
TGCGCCAGCAGCTCGCTCGGAGGGTCTAGCAATGAGCAGTTCTTC
CASSSLGGSSNEQFF
>TRBJ1-6|-|-|TRBV30
TGTGCCTGGAGTGTAGTGGCAGGGAATTCACCCCTCCACTTT
CAWSVVAGNSPLHF
>TRBJ1-2|-|TRBD1|TRBV2
TGTGCCAGCAGTGAGGGACAGGGGGGACGTCGCTACACCTTC
CASSEGQGGRRYTF
>TRBJ1-3|-|-|TRBV6-5
TGTGCCAGCACCCCGACGGGCTCTGGAAACACCATATATTTT
CASTPTGSGNTIYF
>TRBJ1-4|-|-|TRBV5-1
TGCGCCAGCAGCTTACAGGGAGAGAGTGAAAAACTGTTTTTT
CASSLQGESEKLFF
>TRBJ2-1|-|-|TRBV30
TGTGCCTGGAGTGTACTATCTCGGCACCATGGGCAGTTCTTC
CAWSVLSRHHGQFF
>TRBJ2-7|few|TRBD1|TRBV12-5
TGTGCTAGTGGTTTGGGGAGGGGACAGGGGGCTGGCGAGCAGTACTTC
CASGLGRGQGAGEQYF
>TRBJ1-5|-|TRBD1|TRBV29-1
TGCAGCGTTGTTCCTCGGGACAGGGCATCTCAGCCCCAGCATTTT
CSVVPRDRASQPQHF
>TRBJ2-7|-|-|TRBV9
TGTGCCAGCAGCGAGAAACAGGGACCGCAGGCTCAGTACTTC
CASSEKQGPQAQYF
>TRBJ1-6|-|-|TRBV6-5
TGTGCCAGCAGTTACTCGAGTAATTCACCCCTCCACTTT
CASSYSSNSPLHF
>TRBJ1-2|-|-|TRBV7-3
TGTGCCAGCAGCTTAGAGGGCGCTAACTATGGCTACACCTTC
CASSLEGANYGYTF
>TRBJ2-5|-|-|TRBV24-1
TGTGCCACCAGTGATAACACCCGGGGGGACAGGGAGACCCAGTACTTC
CATSDNTRGDRETQYF
>TRBJ1-6|-|-|TRBV3-1/TRBV3-2
TGTGCCAGCAGCCAAGACTCAGGTGTGAGTGGATCACCCCTCCACTTT
CASSQDSGVSGSPLHF
>TRBJ1-2|-|-|TRBV7-8
TGTGCCAGCAGCTTAGTGGCAGGGGAGTTTAACTATGGCTACACCTTC
CASSLVAGEFNYGYTF
>TRBJ2-5|-|-|TRBV4-1
TGCGCCAGCAGCCAAGGCACAGTATTCCAAGAGACCCAGTACTTC
CASSQGTVFQETQYF
>TRBJ2-7|-|-|TRBV4-1
TGCGCCAGCAGCCAAGATCGCGGTTTCGGCGAGCAGTACTTC
CASSQDRGFGEQYF
>TRBJ1-5|once|TRBD1|TRBV12-5
TGTGCTAGTGGTTCGGCGGACAGGCGAAATCAGCCCCAGCATTTT
CASGSADRRNQPQHF
>TRBJ1-2|once|-|TRBV10-3
TGTGCCATCCGGGGTGGAGGAACTACAAACTATGGCTACACCTTC
CAIRGGGTTNYGYTF
>TRBJ2-2|-|TRBD2|TRBV29-1
TGCAGCGCAACCGGGGGACTAGCGGGGGGCACCGGGGAGCTGTTTTTT
CSATGGLAGGTGELFF
>TRBJ2-7|few|TRBD1|TRBV18
TGTGCCAGCCGATCACCGGGACAGGCCTACGAGCAGTACTTC
CASRSPGQAYEQYF
>TRBJ2-7|-|-|TRBV3-1/TRBV3-2
TGTGCCAGCAGCCAAGTTCGGGGTGCCTACGAGCAGTACTTC
CASSQVRGAYEQYF
>TRBJ2-5|-|TRBD1|TRBV11-3
TGTGCCAGCAGCCCCGGGACAGGGGAGGAGACCCAGTACTTC
CASSPGTGEETQYF
>TRBJ1-1|-|-|TRBV30
TGTGCCTGGATTTGGACAGAGAACACTGAAGCTTTCTTT
CAWIWTENTEAFF
>TRBJ2-7|once|-|TRBV19
TGTGCCAGTAGTAACCAGGGGCGCCTGTACGAGCAGTACTTC
CASSNQGRLYEQYF
>TRBJ2-5|-|TRBD2|TRBV5-1
TGCGCCAGCAGCGCTCCACGACTAGCGGGGGGTCAAGAGACCCAGTACTTC
CASSAPRLAGGQETQYF
>TRBJ1-6|-|-|TRBV5-5
TGTGCCAGCAGCCCTGTGGGCACTTTGTATAATTCACCCCTCCACTTT
CASSPVGTLYNSPLHF
>TRBJ2-3|few|TRBD2|TRBV15
TGTGCCACCAGCAGAGAACCCGGACTAGTCGGCACAGATACGCAGTATTTT
CATSREPGLVGTDTQYF
>TRBJ2-3|medium-sized|TRBD1|TRBV6-4
TGTGCCAGCAGTGATGGCGGGACAGGGGATTTAGATACGCAGTATTTT
CASSDGGTGDLDTQYF
>TRBJ1-5|-|TRBD1|TRBV5-6
TGTGCCAGCAGCTACAAGGACAGGGCTGGTCAGCCCCAGCATTTT
CASSYKDRAGQPQHF
>TRBJ2-1|-|TRBD1|TRBV5-1
TGCGCCAGCAGCGGGGTGGGACAGTTGAGTGATGAGCAGTTCTTC
CASSGVGQLSDEQFF
>TRBJ1-5|-|-|TRBV12-3/TRBV12-4
TGTGCCAGCAGTTTAAGAGATTATCAGCCCCAGCATTTT
CASSLRDYQPQHF
>TRBJ1-2|-|-|TRBV27
TGTGCCAGCAGTTTATTTGCATCCTTGGACAGCTATGGCTACACCTTC
CASSLFASLDSYGYTF
>TRBJ2-5|-|TRBD1|TRBV6-5
TGTGCCAGCAGTTACAGGACAGGGGTAATAGAGACCCAGTACTTC
CASSYRTGVIETQYF
>TRBJ2-1|once|TRBD1|TRBV9
TGTGCCAGCAGCGTAGCTACGAGGGGGCGAGGAATGAATGAGCAGTTCTTC
CASSVATRGRGMNEQFF
>TRBJ1-2|-|-|TRBV10-1
TGCGCCAGCAGCCCGGGAGTAAACTATGGCTACACCTTC
CASSPGVNYGYTF
>TRBJ2-3|-|-|TRBV6-1
TGTGCCAGCAGTGAACCAGGGGTTTTTACGCAGTATTTT
CASSEPGVFTQYF
>TRBJ1-5|-|-|TRBV5-1
TGCGCCAGCAGCCCCGACGGGGGGAGCAATCAGCCCCAGCATTTT
CASSPDGGSNQPQHF
>TRBJ2-3|few|-|TRBV14
TGTGCCAGCAGCCTGGGGGCAGCGCAGTATTTT
CASSLGAAQYF
>TRBJ1-6|few|TRBD1|TRBV15
TGTGCCACCAGCAGAACAGGGGGTAGTTCACCCCTCCACTTT
CATSRTGGSSPLHF
>TRBJ2-7|-|TRBD2|TRBV6-5
TGTGCCAGCAGTTATCCTAGCGGGGGGTCGTACGAGCAGTACTTC
CASSYPSGGSYEQYF
>TRBJ1-5|-|TRBD1|TRBV19
TGTGCCAGTACCCGGACAGGGAAAACGGCGGCGGGGCAGCCCCAGCATTTT
CASTRTGKTAAGQPQHF
>TRBJ2-3|-|TRBD2|TRBV6-2/TRBV6-3
TGTGCCAGCAGCCCGAGCGGGAGGGGGGTGCTGACAGATACGCAGTATTTT
CASSPSGRGVLTDTQYF
>TRBJ1-5|-|-|TRBV18
TGTGCCAGCTCACCTCTAAAAGATCAGCCCCAGCATTTT
CASSPLKDQPQHF
>TRBJ2-1|-|-|TRBV12-2
TGTGCAAGTCGCTTAACAGGACTAGCGGGGGCCCGCTCCTACAATGAGCAGTTCTTC
CASRLTGLAGARSYNEQFF
>TRBJ2-3|few|-|TRBV6-1
TGTGCCAGCAGTGAACGGGGCGGGGTCTCCCCAGATACGCAGTATTTT
CASSERGGVSPDTQYF
>TRBJ2-7|few|TRBD2|TRBV2
TGTGCCAGCACCCGGACTAGCGCCGCCTACGAGCAGTACTTC
CASTRTSAAYEQYF
>TRBJ2-5|-|-|TRBV20-1
TGCAGTGCAGGGACTCGGGAGACCCAGTACTTC
CSAGTRETQYF
>TRBJ2-2|-|TRBD1|TRBV11-3
TGTGCCAGCAGCTCCCGAGGGGGCCCCGGGGAGCTGTTTTTT
CASSSRGGPGELFF
>TRBJ1-2|-|-|TRBV5-6
TGTGCCAGCAGCCCTAGGGGTCTTCCTAGGTATGGCTACACCTTC
CASSPRGLPRYGYTF
>TRBJ2-3|-|TRBD1|TRBV11-2
TGTGCCAGCAGCATTGACAGGGGAGAGGCAGATACGCAGTATTTT
CASSIDRGEADTQYF
>TRBJ1-2|once|-|TRBV5-4
TGTGCCAGCAGAGCCGGGTCCCTAGGAGGCTACACCTTC
CASRAGSLGGYTF
>TRBJ2-5|once|-|TRBV10-2
TGCGCCAGCAGTGAGGTTGGAAGAGGAAGAGAGACCCAGTACTTC
CASSEVGRGRETQYF
>TRBJ2-3|-|-|TRBV3-1/TRBV3-2
TGTGCCAGCAGCGCCCAGGGGCGCACAGATACGCAGTATTTT
CASSAQGRTDTQYF
>TRBJ2-5|-|TRBD2|TRBV4-2
TGTGCCAGCAGCCAGGAGATAGGGACTAGCGGGGCCCAGGAGACCCAGTACTTC
CASSQEIGTSGAQETQYF
>TRBJ1-6|-|-|TRBV11-2
TGTGCCAGCAGCTTAGATAGAGTAAAGTCACCCCTCCACTTT
CASSLDRVKSPLHF
>TRBJ2-7|-|TRBD1|TRBV6-5
TGTGCCAGCAGTCACAGGGGCCATTTCTACGAGCAGTACTTC
CASSHRGHFYEQYF
>TRBJ1-5|-|TRBD1|TRBV19
TGTGCCAGTAGTCCCAGGACAGGGGGATTGAGCAATCAGCCCCAGCATTTT
CASSPRTGGLSNQPQHF
>TRBJ1-5|few|-|TRBV12-3/TRBV12-4
TGTGCCAGCAGCACTACCCCCGGGCCCCAGCATTTT
CASSTTPGPQHF
>TRBJ1-2|-|-|TRBV24-1
TGTGCCACCAGTGGGGGCTCAGGGGCGGACTATGGCTACACCTTC
CATSGGSGADYGYTF